The 16 T cell receptor beta chains reported below all come from one sample, sequenced in a study of T cell responses to AZD1222 COVID-19 vaccine. Some clones are missing from TCRdb's copy, which holds only in-frame ones; the method was immunoSEQ multiplex PCR. In the table there are 110,000 to 150,000 clones, around 92% of which are singletons. The sequences come from peripheral blood, collected 28 days after the second AZD1222 dose. The receptor source for this set is an adult who received the AZD1222 COVID-19 vaccine.

V gene TRBV19 combines with J gene TRBJ2-1; 10 positions agree with TRBD2. Germline V lookup: CDR1 LNHDA, CDR2 SQIVND (reference sequence). The CDR3 covers 20 residues. Trimming removed 1 base from V and 7 bases from J; junction bases left unmatched: 19. The CDR3 DNA reads as TGTGCCAGTAGTATAGCCTTGGGACTAGCGCTACTTCAAAGGCGGAATGAGCAGTTCTTC. Protein product: CASSIALGLALLQRRNEQFF.

V and J are TRBV4-3 and TRBJ1-2, with no clear D. The CDR3 runs to 16 residues. Germline CDR1 LGHNA, CDR2 YSLEER. Trimming took 0 bases from V and 1 from J, leaving 12 bases between them. CDR3 region: CASSQDHRFFNYGYTF. Written as DNA, the CDR3 is TGCGCCAGCAGCCAAGATCACCGCTTTTTTAACTATGGCTACACCTTC.

The chain employs TRBV29-1 and TRBJ2-3; D is ambiguous. Germline V gene data show CDR1 as SQVTM and CDR2 as ANQGSEA. This CDR3 is 13 amino acids long. V was cut by 3 bases and J by 4 bases, with 11 bases left in between. CDR3 in DNA: TGCAGCGTTGAGTATAGCTATCCAGATACGCAGTATTTT. Translating gives CSVEYSYPDTQYF.

J is TRBJ1-1 and V is TRBV30; 11 bases match TRBD1. Germline CDR1 reads GTSNPN; CDR2 reads SVGIG (reference sequence). V lost 3 bases to trimming and J lost 6 bases; unmatched junction nucleotides: 6. This CDR3 spans 14 amino acids. CDR3 sequence (DNA): TGTGCCTGGAGCAGGGACAGGGGGGCGGCTGAAGCTTTCTTT. This codes for CAWSRDRGAAEAFF.

J is TRBJ2-7 and V is TRBV24-1; 8 nucleotides line up with TRBD1. The germline gives CDR1 KGHDR, CDR2 SFDVKD. V gave up 2 bases and J gave up 4 bases; unmatched junction bases: 9. The CDR3 runs 16 residues. The CDR3 DNA reads as TGTGCCACCAGTGATTCAACAGGGGGATCCAAGTACGAGCAGTACTTC. Amino acid sequence: CATSDSTGGSKYEQYF.

This clone appeared once. This chain joins TRBV27 and TRBJ2-7; 11 bases align to TRBD2. The CDR3 spans 14 residues. The V and J ends lost 3 bases and 3 bases, in that order; junction bases with no gene match: 1. Per the germline V gene, CDR1 is MNHEY and CDR2 is SMNVEV (reference sequence). CDR3 DNA sequence: TGTGCCAGCAGTTTGGGGACTAGCGGCTACGAGCAGTACTTC. Its protein product is CASSLGTSGYEQYF.

This sequence joins TRBV3-1 (or the pseudogene TRBV3-2) and TRBJ1-1; D may be TRBD1 (6 bases). Per the germline V gene, CDR1 is LGHDT and CDR2 is YNNKEL (reference sequence). This CDR3 spans 13 amino acids. Trimming took 6 bases from V and 10 from J, leaving 18 bases between them. CDR3 protein: CASSLTGKGRAFF. The CDR3 DNA sequence: TGTGCCAGCAGTCTCACAGGGAAGGGAAGAGCTTTCTTT.

V and J are TRBV5-6 and TRBJ2-2, with D unresolved. Trimming removed 0 bases from V and 1 base from J, with 4 bases in between. Germline V gene data show CDR1 as SGHDT and CDR2 as YYEEEE. The CDR3 loop spans 14 amino acids. The CDR3, as DNA: TGTGCCAGCAGCTTGGGCAGGAACACCGGGGAGCTGTTTTTT. Residues: CASSLGRNTGELFF.

The chain's CDR3 is CASDRTSGRVGNEQFF. CDR3 nucleotide sequence: TGTGCCAGCGATAGGACTAGCGGGAGAGTAGGCAATGAGCAGTTCTTC. The chain carries TRBV21-1 and TRBJ2-1; the table names TRBD2, a call not compared with the DNA. TRBV21-1 is classified as a pseudogene. The CDR3 contains 16 residues.

The chain is built from TRBV7-8 and TRBJ1-5, with D uncertain. Germline V gene data show CDR1 as SGHVS and CDR2 as FQNEAQ. Between the trimmed V and J ends, which lost 1 base and 8 bases, there was a span of 15 bases. The CDR3 has 15 residues. This chain's CDR3 is CASSLVTQDHEPQHF. The DNA of the CDR3 is TGTGCCAGCAGCTTAGTGACGCAGGACCATGAGCCCCAGCATTTT.

This rearrangement joins TRBV27 to TRBJ2-7; TRBD1 aligns across 10 bases. The CDR3 runs to 15 residues. J gave up 0 bases and V 6 bases, and 5 bases lay outside the gene matches. Germline V gene lookup returns CDR1 MNHEY and CDR2 SMNVEV (reference sequence). The CDR3 nucleotides read TGTGCCAGCAGGAAGGACAGGGGGGGCTCCTACGAGCAGTACTTC. It yields the protein CASRKDRGGSYEQYF.

The V and J genes are TRBV9 and TRBJ1-3; 7 nucleotides align to TRBD1. V dropped 3 bases and J dropped 4; count of bases not matched to a gene: 4. Germline V gene lookup returns CDR1 SGDLS and CDR2 YYNGEE. This CDR3 region has 14 residues. As DNA, the CDR3 is TGTGCCAGCAGCGAAGGAGGGGGCGGAAACACCATATATTTT. It yields the protein CASSEGGGGNTIYF.

The rearrangement joins TRBV7-2 to TRBJ1-2, with D unresolved. The V gene's germline CDR1 is SGHTA and CDR2 FQGNSA. The CDR3 has 13 amino acids. Trimming left V 5 bases short and J 8 bases short, with 15 bases between. CDR3 DNA sequence: TGTGCCAGCAGCAGACCCATGAGTGAAGGCTACACCTTC. It encodes CASSRPMSEGYTF.

This sequence joins TRBV3-1 (or the pseudogene TRBV3-2) and TRBJ2-1; 10 nucleotides agree with TRBD2. The ends lost 3 bases at V and 4 bases at J; junction bases unmatched: 6. The CDR3 length is 16 residues. Germline V gene lookup returns CDR1 LGHDT and CDR2 YNNKEL (reference sequence). CDR3: CASSHGLAATYNEQFF. Here the CDR3 DNA reads TGTGCCAGCAGCCACGGACTAGCGGCGACTTACAATGAGCAGTTCTTC.

The J gene is TRBJ2-6, the V gene TRBV19, with 7 bases lining up with TRBD1. Germline values: CDR1 LNHDA, CDR2 SQIVND (reference sequence). CDR3 length: 18 residues. The V gene end was trimmed by 5 bases and the J gene end by 0 bases; junction bases not matched to a gene: 10. The CDR3 nucleotides are TGTGCCAGTAGTTCACAGGGGCCACCCATCTCTGGGGCCAACGTCCTGACTTTC. Protein product: CASSSQGPPISGANVLTF.

The chain employs TRBV7-7 and TRBJ2-1; tentative D call: TRBD2 (5 bases). Looked up from germline, CDR1 is SSHAT and CDR2 is FNYEAQ (reference sequence). V was pared by 0 bases and J by 0 bases, with 9 bases between. The length of the CDR3 is 16 residues. The CDR3 DNA is TGTGCCAGCAGCTTAGCGGCGGGCCCCTCCTACAATGAGCAGTTCTTC. Amino acid sequence: CASSLAAGPSYNEQFF.